Listed here is a single T cell receptor beta chain. Its antigen is unidentified. A read error may produce the germline difference seen at one junction end. The record originates from a study of tumor-infiltrating lymphocytes in primary liver carcinoma. Turning to the study itself: The study enrolled male and female patients aged 30 to 69 years.

cDNA specific to TCR beta was made from around 450 ng of total RNA, with a constant-region primer employed for priming. It was through three nested multiplex PCR rounds of slightly modified ARM-PCR that TCR beta libraries arose. PCR rounds one and two used TRBV1-TRBV30 forward primers with a C-beta reverse primer for around 11 cycles each. TCRdb re-derived calls from the multiplex PCR reads in MiXCR, one entry per CDR3 protein. The sample shows tens of thousands of distinct CDR3 sequences, around 77% of them seen only once. Investigators took RNA and DNA out together from about 19-30 mg of unsorted bulk tissue. Study-level results: Just about 7-25% of leading clones were found in every one of five regions. Tumors significantly exceeded blood in top-250-clone fraction (p = 0.039).

The CDR3 is 14 amino acids. Per germline, CDR1 SGHAT and CDR2 FQDESV (reference sequence). This receptor was taken from a man in his forties with primary liver carcinoma and hepatitis B virus infection. The chain combines TRBV11-1 with TRBJ2-2, with a tentative D call TRBD2 (5 bases). Sequences were obtained from liver tumor tissue from sampling region 5. Subset meaning: tumor region T5, tumor centre. CDR3 nucleotide sequence: TGTACCAGCAGCTTATGGGCGAACACCGGGGAACTGTTTTTT. This encodes CTSSLWANTGELFF. The full variable domain, its missing parts supplied by reference TRBV11-1 and TRBJ2-2, is EAEVAQSPRYKITEKSQAVAFWCDPISGHATLYWYRQILGQGPELLVQFQDESVVDDSQLPKDRFSAERLKGVDSTLKIQPAELGDSAMYLCTSSLWANTGELFFGEGSRLTVL.